The 24 T cell receptor beta chains below all came from one sample that was sequenced in a study of T cells in Graves' hyperthyroidism and ophthalmopathy. Researchers took RNA transcripts and amplified the TCR beta CDR3 regions from them. HTBI primers were used for first-round RT-PCR of the TCR CDR3. Each CDR3 protein gets one entry after TCRdb re-called the multiplex PCR reads with MiXCR. The profile shows more than 150,000 distinct CDR3 sequences, about 17% of them singletons. Specimen: blood. All receptors come from a woman aged 45 to 65 with Graves' hyperthyroidism.

There are many counts of this clonotype. This rearrangement joins TRBV12-3 or TRBV12-4 to TRBJ1-1; D remains ambiguous. Between the trimmed V and J ends, which lost 2 bases and 8 bases, there was a span of 9 bases. This CDR3 is 12 amino acids long. CDR3 region: CASSLKGIEAFF. In nucleotides, the CDR3 is TGTGCCAGCAGTTTAAAAGGGATCGAAGCTTTCTTT.

The chain links TRBV20-1 to TRBJ2-1; 9 bases fit TRBD2. The CDR3 is made up of 14 amino acids. V was pared by 3 bases and J by 8 bases, with 8 bases of the junction left unmatched. Germline lookup yields CDR1 DFQATT and CDR2 SNEGSKA (reference sequence). The CDR3 here is CSASQREVIDEQFF. CDR3 sequence (DNA): TGCAGTGCTAGCCAGCGGGAGGTTATAGATGAGCAGTTCTTC.

This clonotype was recorded many times. For the CDR3, the DNA is TGTGCCACCAGTGATACTACGTCCGGACAGGCTGATCAGCCCCAGCATTTT. Residues: CATSDTTSGQADQPQHF. The chain combines TRBV24-1 with TRBJ1-5, with 7 bases fitting TRBD1. V lost 3 bases to trimming and J lost 5 bases; unmatched junction nucleotides: 12. The CDR3 sequence is 17 residues long. Per the germline V gene, CDR1 is KGHDR and CDR2 is SFDVKD.

This clonotype came up many times. V gene TRBV11-2 combines with J gene TRBJ2-1, with 7 nucleotides matching TRBD2. Germline V gene lookup returns CDR1 SGHAT and CDR2 FQNNGV. Trimming cost V 7 bases and J 5 bases; bases outside gene matches: 11. The length of the CDR3 is 15 residues. The CDR3 sequence is CASTTSAFVNNEQFF. DNA for the CDR3: TGTGCCAGCACCACTAGCGCCTTTGTGAACAATGAGCAGTTCTTC.

This clonotype was seen many times. J is TRBJ1-2 and V is TRBV2; a possible D gene is TRBD1 (6 bases). Per germline, CDR1 SNHLY and CDR2 FYNNEI. This CDR3 spans 12 amino acids. With 3 bases removed from V and 5 bases from J, the gap between germline ends came to 7 bases. The CDR3 here is CASSDQGYGYTF. In DNA, the CDR3 is TGTGCCAGCAGTGATCAGGGGTATGGCTACACCTTC.

This clonotype was detected a few times. The genes are TRBV27 and TRBJ2-5; TRBD2 aligns across 8 bases. V was clipped by 6 bases and J by 10 bases; unmatched bases: 7. In germline, CDR1 is MNHEY, CDR2 SMNVEV (reference sequence). CDR3 length: 12 amino acids. Here the CDR3 reads CASSTAGGHQYF. CDR3 DNA: TGTGCCAGCAGCACCGCGGGGGGCCACCAGTACTTC.

CDR3 region: CASSLVRGAGELFF. CDR3 coding DNA: TGTGCCAGCAGCTTAGTTCGCGGGGCCGGGGAGCTGTTTTTT. The chain uses TRBV7-2 and TRBJ2-2; TRBD2 might be the D (6 bases). This CDR3 is 14 amino acids long. The V and J ends lost 1 base and 6 bases respectively, with 9 bases between them. CDR1 is SGHTA and CDR2 is FQGNSA in the germline V gene.

This chain connects TRBV6-9 to TRBJ2-7, with 10 bases fitting TRBD2. Germline assignment: CDR1 MNHGY and CDR2 SVAAGI. The ends lost 3 bases at V and 0 bases at J; junction bases unmatched: 20. This CDR3 spans 21 amino acids. The CDR3 is CASSYYSPGVAGGKSSYEQYF. Written as DNA, the CDR3 is TGTGCCAGCAGTTACTATTCGCCGGGGGTAGCGGGGGGAAAGAGCTCCTACGAGCAGTACTTC.

This clonotype was observed many times. The rearrangement links TRBV7-9 to TRBJ1-2; D remains unclear. The germline gives CDR1 SEHNR, CDR2 FQNEAQ (reference sequence). V lost 3 bases to trimming and J lost 0 bases, with 8 bases between them. The CDR3 spans 14 residues. For the CDR3, the DNA is TGTGCCAGCAGCTTTGGTAGTACTAACTATGGCTACACCTTC. Its protein product is CASSFGSTNYGYTF.

This clonotype was detected ten times or more. This rearrangement joins TRBV28 to TRBJ2-2, with D tentatively TRBD1 (5 bases). V was cut by 2 bases and J by 5 bases, with 9 bases left in between. CDR1 and CDR2 from the germline V gene are MDHEN and SYDVKM. The CDR3 runs to 14 residues. CDR3 region: CASSLRQGTGELFF. The CDR3 DNA reads TGTGCCAGCAGTTTAAGGCAGGGTACCGGGGAGCTGTTTTTT.

This clonotype showed up many times. The chain recombines TRBV12-3 or TRBV12-4 with TRBJ1-2; 11 bases line up with TRBD1. J gave up 8 bases and V 6 bases, and 2 bases lay outside the gene matches. This CDR3 region has 12 residues. DNA for the CDR3: TGTGCCAGCAGGGACAGGGGGCAGGGCTACACCTTC. Its protein is CASRDRGQGYTF.

This clonotype has at least ten counts. The chain uses TRBV27 and TRBJ1-1; D is undetermined. Per the germline V gene, CDR1 is MNHEY and CDR2 is SMNVEV (reference sequence). CDR3 length equals 14 residues. Trimming took 3 bases from V and 2 from J, leaving 10 bases between them. Here the CDR3 reads CASSFRGINTEAFF. CDR3 sequence (DNA): TGTGCCAGCAGTTTTCGTGGCATAAACACTGAAGCTTTCTTT.

This clonotype was counted ten times or more. The chain carries TRBV27 and TRBJ2-1; D is tentatively TRBD1 or TRBD2 (5 bases each). The germline gives CDR1 MNHEY, CDR2 SMNVEV (reference sequence). V was clipped by 3 bases and J by 6 bases, with 12 bases between them. CDR3 size: 14 residues. The CDR3 DNA is TGTGCCAGCAGTTTCGGGGCAGAAGGCAATGAGCAGTTCTTC. Protein sequence: CASSFGAEGNEQFF.

This clonotype was observed at least ten times. The chain employs TRBV7-9 and TRBJ1-1; a weak D match, TRBD1 (5 bases). This CDR3 region has 15 residues. Germline V gives CDR1 SEHNR, CDR2 FQNEAQ (reference sequence). V gave up 1 base and J gave up 6 bases, with 15 bases separating them. CDR3 DNA sequence: TGTGCCAGCAGCTTAGTACGGATAGGGGTTTCTGAAGCTTTCTTT. This encodes CASSLVRIGVSEAFF.

This clonotype has at least ten counts. This chain connects TRBV2 to TRBJ2-3, with D possibly matching TRBD1 (5 bases). CDR3 length equals 15 residues. The V and J ends lost 7 bases and 6 bases respectively, with 20 bases between them. Germline V gene data show CDR1 as SNHLY and CDR2 as FYNNEI. The CDR3 here is CASTSGQGIRDTQYF. CDR3 nucleotide sequence: TGTGCCAGCACCTCAGGGCAGGGAATAAGGGATACGCAGTATTTT.

This clonotype came up many times. The CDR3 region is CASSLLNRDRGTGELFF. The DNA for the CDR3 is TGTGCCAGCAGTTTACTCAACCGGGACAGGGGCACCGGGGAGCTGTTTTTT. The J gene is TRBJ2-2, the V gene TRBV6-1, with 10 bases fitting TRBD1. The germline V gene encodes CDR1 MNHNS and CDR2 SASEGT. J gave up 4 bases and V 5 bases, and 10 bases lay outside the gene matches. The CDR3 sequence is 17 residues long.

The chain links TRBV28 to TRBJ1-5; no firm D call. V was trimmed by 3 bases and J by 6 bases, leaving 6 bases between them. Germline CDR1 MDHEN, CDR2 SYDVKM. This CDR3 is 12 amino acids long. In DNA, the CDR3 is TGTGCCAGCAGTTTCCCCGGTCAGCCCCAGCATTTT. The encoded protein is CASSFPGQPQHF.

This clonotype was seen ten or more times. V is TRBV2 and J is TRBJ1-3; 7 bases are shared with TRBD1. Looked up from germline, CDR1 is SNHLY and CDR2 is FYNNEI. The CDR3 length is 15 residues. With 0 bases clipped from V and 3 bases from J, the junction kept 2 bases outside the gene matches. DNA for the CDR3: TGTGCCAGCAGTGAAGCGAGGGGGCTTGGAAACACCATATATTTT. Translated: CASSEARGLGNTIYF.

This clonotype was seen at least ten times. DNA for the CDR3: TGTGCCAGCAGTTGGTATAATTCACCCCTCCACTTT. This sequence encodes CASSWYNSPLHF. This chain uses TRBV6-2 or TRBV6-3 with TRBJ1-6; D is unclear. Between the trimmed V and J ends, which lost 4 bases and 4 bases, there was a span of 2 bases. Germline CDR1 and CDR2: MNHEY and SVGEGT. CDR3 length equals 12 residues.

This clonotype was observed many times. The rearrangement links TRBV5-1 to TRBJ2-1; weak D call: TRBD2 (7 bases). Trimming cost V 0 bases and J 10 bases, with 17 bases left between them. The CDR3 loop spans 15 amino acids. CDR1 is SGHRS and CDR2 is YFSETQ in the germline V gene. CDR3 coding DNA: TGCGCCAGCAGCTTGGCGCTAGGGGGGGCCTCAGAGCAGTTCTTC. Its protein is CASSLALGGASEQFF.

J is TRBJ2-1 and V is TRBV4-1; possible D gene TRBD2, 5 bases. The CDR3 spans 15 residues. The germline CDR1 and CDR2 sequences are MGHRA and YSYEKL. Trimming shortened V by 4 bases and J by 0 bases, and 10 bases separated the two germline ends. CDR3 protein: CASSPPGISYNEQFF. DNA of the CDR3: TGCGCCAGCAGCCCCCCCGGGATCTCCTACAATGAGCAGTTCTTC.

This clonotype came up many times. The CDR3 region is CASSLAPGGDYGYTF. For the CDR3, the DNA is TGTGCCAGCAGCTTAGCCCCGGGGGGGGACTATGGCTACACCTTC. The gene calls are TRBV11-2 and TRBJ1-2; tentatively, D is TRBD1 (5 bases). The ends were cut back, 1 base at V and 3 bases at J, with 12 bases in the middle. CDR3 length equals 15 residues. Germline-derived CDR1 and CDR2 are SGHAT and FQNNGV.

This clonotype was seen repeatedly, ten times or more. The chain combines TRBV12-3 or TRBV12-4 with TRBJ1-6; perhaps TRBD1 as D (6 bases). Trimming removed 10 bases from V and 2 bases from J, with 12 bases in between. This CDR3 contains 14 residues. This chain's CDR3 is CATRGSTYNSPLHF. CDR3 coding DNA: TGTGCCACCAGGGGCAGCACCTATAATTCACCCCTCCACTTT.

This clonotype was detected only a few times. The J gene is TRBJ2-4, the V gene TRBV4-1, with D perhaps matching TRBD2 (5 bases). The germline gives CDR1 MGHRA, CDR2 YSYEKL. V gave up 0 bases and J gave up 11 bases, with 14 bases separating them. The CDR3 totals 14 residues. The CDR3 DNA reads as TGCGCCAGCAGCCAAGACCCGACCGCGGGCCTTCAGTACTTC. This codes for CASSQDPTAGLQYF.